Listed below are T cell receptor beta chains from one sample, sequenced in a study of blood T cell repertoires in COVID-19. Repertoires were generated with immunoSEQ multiplex PCR, while TCRdb's copy carries only in-frame clones and drops some. The table records a few hundred thousand clones, about 88% of them present only once. The material sequenced was PBMCs or T cells enriched from blood (not recorded which). The receptors derive from a woman aged 25 to 39 who had been exposed to COVID-19. Both conserved end residues are part of each CDR3. The order of the fields is V gene, clone size, J gene, D gene, CDR3 protein, CDR3 DNA. D genes are given only for firm matches. Clone size, where shown, is once, few, many, or a class for clones that have expanded.

TRBV7-8	NA	TRBJ2-3	NA	CASSLKYDLADTQYF	TGTGCCAGCAGCTTAAAATACGACTTGGCAGATACGCAGTATTTT
TRBV5-4	once	TRBJ1-2	TRBD1	CASSLGQGAGYGYTF	TGTGCCAGCAGCCTTGGACAGGGGGCTGGCTATGGCTACACCTTC
TRBV3-1/TRBV3-2	once	TRBJ2-7	TRBD2	CASSQSSPGGVYEQYF	TGTGCCAGCAGCCAATCGTCCCCGGGAGGGGTCTACGAGCAGTACTTC
TRBV3-1/TRBV3-2	NA	TRBJ2-7	NA	CASSQDLLAGYEQYF	TGTGCCAGCAGCCAAGATCTACTAGCAGGCTACGAGCAGTACTTC
TRBV19	NA	TRBJ2-7	TRBD1	CASSIKGANYEQYF	TGTGCCAGTAGTATCAAGGGGGCGAATTACGAGCAGTACTTC
TRBV19	NA	TRBJ2-5	TRBD2	CASSIELRASGNEETQYF	TGTGCCAGTAGTATCGAACTAAGGGCTAGCGGGAATGAAGAGACCCAGTACTTC
TRBV4-2	once	TRBJ2-3	NA	CAASRVGTDTQYF	TGTGCCGCGAGCAGGGTCGGCACAGATACGCAGTATTTT
TRBV6-1	NA	TRBJ2-3	TRBD2	CASSVLSGASTDTQYF	TGTGCCAGCAGTGTTCTCAGCGGGGCTAGCACAGATACGCAGTATTTT
TRBV5-1	once	TRBJ1-2	NA	CASSLEAGRSNYGYTF	TGCGCCAGCAGCTTGGAAGCGGGACGTAGTAACTATGGCTACACCTTC
TRBV7-9	NA	TRBJ2-5	NA	CASSRGGGETQYF	TGTGCCAGCAGCCGAGGGGGAGGGGAGACCCAGTACTTC
TRBV6-1	NA	TRBJ1-2	NA	CASSEVAGVRGYTF	TGTGCCAGCAGTGAGGTTGCAGGGGTTAGAGGCTACACCTTC
TRBV9	NA	TRBJ2-7	TRBD2	CASSLAGSPLEQYF	TGTGCCAGCAGCCTAGCGGGGAGCCCTCTCGAGCAGTACTTC
TRBV6-5	NA	TRBJ2-7	NA	CASSYSDSGPYEQYF	TGTGCCAGCAGTTATTCGGATAGCGGACCCTACGAGCAGTACTTC
TRBV3-1/TRBV3-2	NA	TRBJ2-1	NA	CASSPGSYNEQFF	TGTGCCAGCAGCCCCGGCTCCTACAATGAGCAGTTCTTC
TRBV28	NA	TRBJ2-1	TRBD1	CASSRGQDLYNEQFF	TGTGCCAGCAGCCGGGGACAGGACCTCTACAATGAGCAGTTCTTC
TRBV3-1/TRBV3-2	NA	TRBJ1-6	NA	CASSQDDWLGVGSSPLHF	TGTGCCAGCAGCCAAGATGATTGGCTCGGGGTTGGTAGTTCACCCCTCCACTTT
TRBV28	NA	TRBJ2-1	TRBD1	CASSTTGTLYNEQFF	TGTGCCAGCAGTACGACAGGGACCCTCTACAATGAGCAGTTCTTC
TRBV28	NA	TRBJ2-1	NA	CASSLGRGEQFF	TGTGCCAGCAGTTTAGGGCGGGGAGAGCAGTTCTTC
TRBV28	NA	TRBJ1-5	NA	CASSRGNQPQHF	TGTGCCAGCAGTCGGGGGAATCAGCCCCAGCATTTT
TRBV3-1/TRBV3-2	NA	TRBJ2-7	NA	CASSQGPNSYEQYF	TGTGCCAGCAGCCAAGGGCCCAACTCCTACGAGCAGTACTTC
TRBV5-8	NA	TRBJ1-6	TRBD1	CASSRTGPNSPLHF	TGTGCCAGCAGTAGGACAGGGCCTAATTCACCCCTCCACTTT
TRBV5-4	NA	TRBJ1-3	NA	CASSSDRGNTIYF	TGTGCCAGCAGCTCTGACAGGGGAAACACCATATATTTT
TRBV15	NA	TRBJ2-3	TRBD2	CATSRGIAGGNTDTQYF	TGTGCCACCAGCAGAGGGATAGCGGGAGGGAACACAGATACGCAGTATTTT
TRBV13	once	TRBJ1-4	NA	CASSSRPTPNEKLFF	TGTGCCAGCAGCTCCCGCCCTACCCCTAATGAAAAACTGTTTTTT
TRBV11-2	NA	TRBJ2-1	TRBD2	CASSVLAGGNNEQFF	TGTGCCAGCAGCGTCCTAGCGGGAGGGAACAATGAGCAGTTCTTC
TRBV7-2	NA	TRBJ2-7	NA	CASSLEASPTYEQYF	TGTGCCAGCAGCTTAGAAGCCTCCCCTACCTACGAGCAGTACTTC
TRBV6-2/TRBV6-3	NA	TRBJ1-1	NA	CASSYSGGNTEAFF	TGTGCCAGCAGTTACTCAGGGGGGAACACTGAAGCTTTCTTT
TRBV12-5	NA	TRBJ2-1	NA	CASGLVRGTVYNEQFF	TGTGCTAGTGGTTTGGTAAGGGGGACGGTCTACAATGAGCAGTTCTTC
TRBV9	NA	TRBJ2-7	NA	CASSVEETYEQYF	TGTGCCAGCAGCGTAGAAGAGACCTACGAGCAGTACTTC
TRBV19	NA	TRBJ1-5	NA	CASSISVNQPQHF	TGTGCCAGTAGTATTTCTGTAAATCAGCCCCAGCATTTT
TRBV19	NA	TRBJ2-1	TRBD2	CASSKTSGMFTGNEQFF	TGTGCCAGTAGTAAGACTAGCGGGATGTTTACTGGGAATGAGCAGTTCTTC
TRBV24-1	NA	TRBJ2-5	NA	CATSDPGRSGETQYF	TGTGCCACCAGTGATCCTGGGAGAAGCGGTGAGACCCAGTACTTC
TRBV2	NA	TRBJ2-3	TRBD2	CASLSSGHTQYF	TGTGCCAGCCTGTCTAGCGGGCACACGCAGTATTTT
TRBV24-1	NA	TRBJ2-1	NA	CATSYWGHEQFF	TGTGCCACCAGTTACTGGGGGCATGAGCAGTTCTTC
TRBV12-5	few	TRBJ1-2	NA	CASGLGLFPPLDGYTF	TGTGCTAGTGGTTTGGGACTCTTCCCCCCTTTGGATGGCTACACCTTC
TRBV19	NA	TRBJ2-3	TRBD2	CASQRGTSGSDTQYF	TGTGCCAGTCAGCGAGGGACTAGCGGGAGTGATACGCAGTATTTT
TRBV6-4	few	TRBJ2-1	NA	CASSAGENEQFF	TGTGCCAGCAGTGCGGGGGAGAATGAGCAGTTCTTC
TRBV4-1	NA	TRBJ2-7	TRBD1	CASSLLPGQGYEQYF	TGCGCCAGCAGCCTTCTGCCGGGACAGGGCTACGAGCAGTACTTC
TRBV28	NA	TRBJ2-1	TRBD2	CASSAPGLAQSSYNEQFF	TGTGCCAGCTCAGCTCCGGGACTAGCCCAGAGCTCCTACAATGAGCAGTTCTTC
TRBV27	few	TRBJ1-6	NA	CASSPRTANSPLHF	TGTGCCAGCAGTCCCCGGACAGCCAATTCACCCCTCCACTTT
TRBV18	once	TRBJ1-6	NA	CASSPLQVDNSPLHF	TGTGCCAGCTCACCGCTTCAGGTAGATAATTCACCCCTCCACTTT
TRBV19	NA	TRBJ2-5	TRBD1	CASSNTPGQGILWETQYF	TGTGCCAGTAGTAACACACCGGGACAGGGAATATTGTGGGAGACCCAGTACTTC
TRBV9	few	TRBJ1-1	TRBD1	CASSVWGQVGHTEAFF	TGTGCCAGCAGCGTATGGGGACAGGTTGGGCACACTGAAGCTTTCTTT